This record looks at one T cell receptor (beta chain) sequence and its context. These data belong to a study of blood T cell repertoires in COVID-19. Whole-study context: COVID-19 samples, acute and convalescent, were from the United States, Italy and Spain. T cells, B-cell-depleted T cells, or PBMCs supplied cDNA or gDNA.

Original processing notes: The authors estimated nucleated cell counts from reference gene primer amplification. Data came from immunoSEQ multiplex PCR; TCRdb stores just in-frame clones and leaves some out. V and J calls and clone size are given by that table; D and trimming were obtained from the DNA. The sample shows around 150,000 clones, roughly 89% of them seen only once. Between the trimmed V and J ends, which lost 1 base and 7 bases, there was a span of 10 bases. Per germline, CDR1 LNHNV and CDR2 YYDKDF (reference sequence). The length of the CDR3 is 13 residues. The clonotype comes from a human donor in a cohort sampled during active COVID-19. Sequenced material: peripheral blood. This chain joins TRBV15 and TRBJ1-2, with unresolved D. DNA of the CDR3: TGTGCCACCAGCAGAGTGTCCGGGGTTGGCTACACCTTC. Protein product: CATSRVSGVGYTF.